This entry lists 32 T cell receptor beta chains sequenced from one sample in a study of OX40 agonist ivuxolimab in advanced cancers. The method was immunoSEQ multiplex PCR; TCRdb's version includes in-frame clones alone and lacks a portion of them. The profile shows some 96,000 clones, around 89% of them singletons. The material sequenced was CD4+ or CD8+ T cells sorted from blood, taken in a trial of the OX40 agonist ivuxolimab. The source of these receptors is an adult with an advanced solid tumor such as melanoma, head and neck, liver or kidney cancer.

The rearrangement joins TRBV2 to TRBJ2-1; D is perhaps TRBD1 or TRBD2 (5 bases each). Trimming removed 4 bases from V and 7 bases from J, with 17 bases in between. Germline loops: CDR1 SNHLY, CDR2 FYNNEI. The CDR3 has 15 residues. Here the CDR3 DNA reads TGTGCCAGCAGTGCCCGGGACCTCCGGGGTAATGAGCAGTTCTTC. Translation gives CASSARDLRGNEQFF.

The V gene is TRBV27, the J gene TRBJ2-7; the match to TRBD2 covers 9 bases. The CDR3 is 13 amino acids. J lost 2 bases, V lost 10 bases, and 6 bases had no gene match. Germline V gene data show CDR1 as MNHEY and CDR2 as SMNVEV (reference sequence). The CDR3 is CATGAGGPYEQYF. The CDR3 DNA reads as TGTGCCACCGGAGCGGGAGGCCCCTACGAGCAGTACTTC.

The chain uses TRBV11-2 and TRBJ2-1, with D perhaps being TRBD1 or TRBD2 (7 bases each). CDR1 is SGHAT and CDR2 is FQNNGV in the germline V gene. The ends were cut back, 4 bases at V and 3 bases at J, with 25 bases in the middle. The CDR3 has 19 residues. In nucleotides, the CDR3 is TGTGCCAGCAGCTCCCCTGGGGGGGGTCGGCAGGGGGACTACAATGAGCAGTTCTTC. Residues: CASSSPGGGRQGDYNEQFF.

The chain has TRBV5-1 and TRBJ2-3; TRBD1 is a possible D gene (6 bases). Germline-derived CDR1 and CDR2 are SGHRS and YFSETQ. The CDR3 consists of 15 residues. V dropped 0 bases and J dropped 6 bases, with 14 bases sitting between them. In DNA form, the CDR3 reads TGCGCCAGCAGCTTGGAACAGGGATTAGTCGATACGCAGTATTTT. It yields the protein CASSLEQGLVDTQYF.

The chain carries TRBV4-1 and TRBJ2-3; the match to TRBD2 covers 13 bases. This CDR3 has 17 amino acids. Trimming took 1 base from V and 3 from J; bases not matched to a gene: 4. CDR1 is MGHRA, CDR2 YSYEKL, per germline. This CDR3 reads CASSQAGTSGVTDTQYF. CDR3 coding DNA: TGCGCCAGCAGCCAAGCCGGGACTAGCGGGGTGACAGATACGCAGTATTTT.

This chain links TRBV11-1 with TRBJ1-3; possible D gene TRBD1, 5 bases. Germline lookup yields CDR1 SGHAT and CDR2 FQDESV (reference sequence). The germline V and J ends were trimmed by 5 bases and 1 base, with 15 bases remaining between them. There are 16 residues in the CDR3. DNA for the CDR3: TGTGCCAGCAGCATCCTCCCGACAGCGTCTGGAAACACCATATATTTT. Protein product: CASSILPTASGNTIYF. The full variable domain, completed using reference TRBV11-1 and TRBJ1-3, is EAEVAQSPRYKITEKSQAVAFWCDPISGHATLYWYRQILGQGPELLVQFQDESVVDDSQLPKDRFSAERLKGVDSTLKIQPAELGDSAMYLCASSILPTASGNTIYFGEGSWLTVV.

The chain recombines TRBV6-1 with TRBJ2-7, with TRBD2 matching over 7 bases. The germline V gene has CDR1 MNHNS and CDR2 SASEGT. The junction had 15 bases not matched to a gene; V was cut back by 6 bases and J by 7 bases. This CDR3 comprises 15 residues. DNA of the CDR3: TGTGCCAGCAGCGCCAGGGAGGGTACCTTCAAGGAGCAGTACTTC. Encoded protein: CASSAREGTFKEQYF.

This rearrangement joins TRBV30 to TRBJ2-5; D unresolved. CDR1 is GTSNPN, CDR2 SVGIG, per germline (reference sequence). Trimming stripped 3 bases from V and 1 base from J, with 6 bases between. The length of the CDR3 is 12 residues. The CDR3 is CAWSSGQETQYF. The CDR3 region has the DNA TGTGCCTGGAGCAGTGGCCAAGAGACCCAGTACTTC.

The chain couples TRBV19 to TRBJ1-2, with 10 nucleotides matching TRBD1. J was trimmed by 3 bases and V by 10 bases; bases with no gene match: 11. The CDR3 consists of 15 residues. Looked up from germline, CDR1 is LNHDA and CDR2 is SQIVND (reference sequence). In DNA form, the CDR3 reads TGTGCCACCCGGACAGGGGGGGGTCTCTACTATGGCTACACCTTC. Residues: CATRTGGGLYYGYTF. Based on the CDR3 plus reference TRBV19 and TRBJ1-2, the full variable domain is DGGITQSPKYLFRKEGQNVTLSCEQNLNHDAMYWYRQDPGQGLRLIYYSQIVNDFQKGDIAEGYSVSREKKESFPLTVTSAQKNPTAFYLCATRTGGGLYYGYTFGSGTRLTVV.

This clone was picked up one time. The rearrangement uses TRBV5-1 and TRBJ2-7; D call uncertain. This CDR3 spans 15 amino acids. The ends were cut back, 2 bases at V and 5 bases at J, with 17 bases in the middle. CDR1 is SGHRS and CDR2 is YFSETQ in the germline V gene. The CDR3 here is CASSLDPLAKDEQYF. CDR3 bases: TGCGCCAGCAGCTTAGACCCCCTCGCTAAAGACGAGCAGTACTTC.

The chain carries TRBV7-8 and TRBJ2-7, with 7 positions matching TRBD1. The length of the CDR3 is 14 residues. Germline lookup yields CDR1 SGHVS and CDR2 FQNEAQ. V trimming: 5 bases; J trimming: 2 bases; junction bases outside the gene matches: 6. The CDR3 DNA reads TGTGCCAGCAGCCACCCCGGGACAGCCTACGAGCAGTACTTC. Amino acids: CASSHPGTAYEQYF.

CDR3 nucleotides: TGTGCCAGCAGTTTTCTTCCTTTAGGGCCGTCACCCCTCCACTTT. It encodes CASSFLPLGPSPLHF. The chain combines TRBV27 with TRBJ1-6; D is uncertain. Trimming removed 3 bases at V and 10 bases at J, with 16 bases between. Germline-derived CDR1 and CDR2 are MNHEY and SMNVEV (reference sequence). There are 15 residues in the CDR3.

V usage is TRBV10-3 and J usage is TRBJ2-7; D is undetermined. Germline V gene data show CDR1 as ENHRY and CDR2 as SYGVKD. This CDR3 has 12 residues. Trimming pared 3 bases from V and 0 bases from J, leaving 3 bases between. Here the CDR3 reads CAISEISYEQYF. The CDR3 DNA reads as TGTGCCATCAGTGAAATCTCCTACGAGCAGTACTTC.

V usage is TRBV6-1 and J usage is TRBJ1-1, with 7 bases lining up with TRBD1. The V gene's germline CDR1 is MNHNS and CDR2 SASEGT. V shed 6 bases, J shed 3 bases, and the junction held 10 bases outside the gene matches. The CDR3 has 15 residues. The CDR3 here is CASSAYRGRDTEAFF. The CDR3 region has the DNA TGTGCCAGCAGCGCCTACAGGGGAAGGGACACTGAAGCTTTCTTT.

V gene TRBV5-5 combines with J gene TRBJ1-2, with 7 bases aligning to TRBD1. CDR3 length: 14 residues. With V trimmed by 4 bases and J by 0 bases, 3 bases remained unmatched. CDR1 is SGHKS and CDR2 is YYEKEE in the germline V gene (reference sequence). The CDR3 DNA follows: TGTGCCAGCAGCGTTGACAGGGCTAACTATGGCTACACCTTC. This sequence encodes CASSVDRANYGYTF. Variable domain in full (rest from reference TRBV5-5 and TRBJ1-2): DAGVTQSPTHLIKTRGQQVTLRCSPISGHKSVSWYQQVLGQGPQFIFQYYEKEERGRGNFPDRFSARQFPNYSSELNVNALLLGDSALYLCASSVDRANYGYTFGSGTRLTVV.

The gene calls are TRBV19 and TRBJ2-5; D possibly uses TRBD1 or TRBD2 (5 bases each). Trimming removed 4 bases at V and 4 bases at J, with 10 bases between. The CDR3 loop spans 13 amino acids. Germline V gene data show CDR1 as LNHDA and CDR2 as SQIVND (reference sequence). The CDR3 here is CASSTPGRETQYF. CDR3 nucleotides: TGTGCCAGTAGTACTCCGGGACGAGAGACCCAGTACTTC.

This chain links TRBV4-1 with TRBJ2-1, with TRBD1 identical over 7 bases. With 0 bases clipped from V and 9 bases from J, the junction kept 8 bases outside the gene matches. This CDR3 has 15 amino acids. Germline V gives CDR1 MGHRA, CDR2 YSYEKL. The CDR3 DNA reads TGCGCCAGCAGCCAAGAACAGGGGCTGTTCGCTGAGCAGTTCTTC. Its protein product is CASSQEQGLFAEQFF.

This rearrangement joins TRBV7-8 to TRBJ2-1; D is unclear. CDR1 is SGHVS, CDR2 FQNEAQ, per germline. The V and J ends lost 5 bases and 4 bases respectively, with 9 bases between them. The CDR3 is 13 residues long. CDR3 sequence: CASSPRLYNEQFF. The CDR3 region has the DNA TGTGCCAGCAGCCCTCGACTGTACAATGAGCAGTTCTTC.

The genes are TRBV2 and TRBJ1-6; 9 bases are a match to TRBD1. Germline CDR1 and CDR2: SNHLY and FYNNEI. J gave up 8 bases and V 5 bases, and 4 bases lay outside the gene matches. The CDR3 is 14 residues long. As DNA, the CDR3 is TGTGCCAGCAGTCGTCGACAGGGGGATTCACCCCTCCACTTT. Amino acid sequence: CASSRRQGDSPLHF. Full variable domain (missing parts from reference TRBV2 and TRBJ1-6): EPEVTQTPSHQVTQMGQEVILRCVPISNHLYFYWYRQILGQKVEFLVSFYNNEISEKSEIFDDQFSVERPDGSNFTLKIRSTKLEDSAMYFCASSRRQGDSPLHFGNGTRLTVT.

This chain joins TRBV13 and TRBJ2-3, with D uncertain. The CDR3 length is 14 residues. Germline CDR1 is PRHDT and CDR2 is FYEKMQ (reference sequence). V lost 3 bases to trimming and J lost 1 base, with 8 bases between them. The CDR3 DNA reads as TGTGCCAGCAGCTTTAACAGAGGCACAGATACGCAGTATTTT. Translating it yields CASSFNRGTDTQYF.

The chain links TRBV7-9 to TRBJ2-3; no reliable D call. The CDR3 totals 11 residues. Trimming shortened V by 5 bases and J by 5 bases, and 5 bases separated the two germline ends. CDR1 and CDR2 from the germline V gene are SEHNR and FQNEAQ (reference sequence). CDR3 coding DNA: TGTGCCAGCAGCCTCCAAGATACGCAGTATTTT. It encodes CASSLQDTQYF.

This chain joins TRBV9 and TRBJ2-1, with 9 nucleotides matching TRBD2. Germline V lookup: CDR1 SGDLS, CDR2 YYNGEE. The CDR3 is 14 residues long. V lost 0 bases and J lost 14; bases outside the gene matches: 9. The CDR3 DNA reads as TGTGCCAGCAGCGTAGACCCTAGCGGGACTGGCAAGTTCTTC. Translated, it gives CASSVDPSGTGKFF.

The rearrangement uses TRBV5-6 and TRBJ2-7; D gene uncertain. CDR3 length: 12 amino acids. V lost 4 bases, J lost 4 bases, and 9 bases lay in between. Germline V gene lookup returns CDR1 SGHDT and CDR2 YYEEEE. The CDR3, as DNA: TGTGCCAGCAGCCAGTTGGTTTACGAGCAGTACTTC. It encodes CASSQLVYEQYF.

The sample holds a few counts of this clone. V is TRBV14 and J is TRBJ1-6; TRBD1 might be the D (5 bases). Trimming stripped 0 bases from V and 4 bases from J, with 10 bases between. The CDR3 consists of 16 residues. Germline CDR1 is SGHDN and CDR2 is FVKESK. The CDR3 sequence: CASSQDGRGYNSPLHF. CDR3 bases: TGTGCCAGCAGCCAAGATGGGCGGGGGTATAATTCACCCCTCCACTTT.

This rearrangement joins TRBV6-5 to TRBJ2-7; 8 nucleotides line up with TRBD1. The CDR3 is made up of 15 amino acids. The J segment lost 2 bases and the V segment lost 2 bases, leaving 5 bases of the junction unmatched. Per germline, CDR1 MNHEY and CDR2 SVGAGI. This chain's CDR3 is CASSYETGAPYEQYF. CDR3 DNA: TGTGCCAGCAGTTACGAGACAGGGGCCCCCTACGAGCAGTACTTC.

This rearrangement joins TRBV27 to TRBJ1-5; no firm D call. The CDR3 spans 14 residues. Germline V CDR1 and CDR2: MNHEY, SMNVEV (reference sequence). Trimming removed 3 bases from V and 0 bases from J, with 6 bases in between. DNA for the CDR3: TGTGCCAGCAGTTTCGGGTATAGCAATCAGCCCCAGCATTTT. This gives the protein CASSFGYSNQPQHF.

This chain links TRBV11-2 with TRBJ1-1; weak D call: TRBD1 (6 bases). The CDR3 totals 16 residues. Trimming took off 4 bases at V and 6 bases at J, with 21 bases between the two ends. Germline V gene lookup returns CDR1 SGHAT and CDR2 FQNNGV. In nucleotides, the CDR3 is TGTGCCAGCAGCTCACTAACAGGGACAAGGTTCGCTGAAGCTTTCTTT. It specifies CASSSLTGTRFAEAFF.

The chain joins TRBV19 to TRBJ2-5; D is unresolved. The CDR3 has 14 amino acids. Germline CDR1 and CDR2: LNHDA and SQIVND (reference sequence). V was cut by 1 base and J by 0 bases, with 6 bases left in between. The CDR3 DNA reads TGTGCCAGTAGTATAGGGACCCACCAAGAGACCCAGTACTTC. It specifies CASSIGTHQETQYF.

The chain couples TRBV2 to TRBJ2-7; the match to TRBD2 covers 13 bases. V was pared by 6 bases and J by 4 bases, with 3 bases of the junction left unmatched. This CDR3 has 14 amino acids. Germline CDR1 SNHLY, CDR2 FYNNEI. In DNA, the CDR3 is TGTGCCAGCAGGGGACTAGCGGGATCTTACGAGCAGTACTTC. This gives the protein CASRGLAGSYEQYF.

The CDR3 DNA sequence: TGTGCCAGCAGCCCGGCGGCAGGGGGGATGGTCGAGCAGTACTTC. Protein sequence: CASSPAAGGMVEQYF. This rearrangement joins TRBV6-5 to TRBJ2-7; tentatively, D is TRBD1 (7 bases). The length of the CDR3 is 15 residues. From germline, CDR1 is MNHEY and CDR2 SVGAGI. Trimming removed 6 bases from V and 6 bases from J, with 21 bases in between.

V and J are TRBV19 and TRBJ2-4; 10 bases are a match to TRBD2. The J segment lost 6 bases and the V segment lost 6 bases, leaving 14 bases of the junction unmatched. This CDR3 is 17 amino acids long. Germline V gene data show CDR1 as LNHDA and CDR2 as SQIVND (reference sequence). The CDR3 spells CASRVWASGSGGNIQYF. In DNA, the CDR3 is TGTGCCAGTAGAGTGTGGGCTAGCGGGAGTGGGGGAAACATTCAGTACTTC. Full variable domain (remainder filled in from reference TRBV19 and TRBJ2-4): DGGITQSPKYLFRKEGQNVTLSCEQNLNHDAMYWYRQDPGQGLRLIYYSQIVNDFQKGDIAEGYSVSREKKESFPLTVTSAQKNPTAFYLCASRVWASGSGGNIQYFGAGTRLSVL.

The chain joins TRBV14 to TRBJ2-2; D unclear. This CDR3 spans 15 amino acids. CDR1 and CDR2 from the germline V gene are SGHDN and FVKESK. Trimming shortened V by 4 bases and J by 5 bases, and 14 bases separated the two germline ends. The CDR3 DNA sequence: TGTGCCAGCAGCCCCGCATGGGGTAGGACCGGGGAGCTGTTTTTT. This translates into CASSPAWGRTGELFF.